Following are 4 T cell receptor beta chains from one sample sequenced in a study of CD8 T cells in ankylosing spondylitis. TCRdb re-analysed the 5' RACE reads in MiXCR, keeping a single row per CDR3 protein. This table holds about 140,000 distinct CDR3 sequences, around a third found once. Sequencing was carried out using synovial fluid, either unsorted or a sorted T cell fraction (not recorded which). Receptors originate from a male donor with ankylosing spondylitis.

Worth noting for this clonotype: A single base separates this from a much larger clone, so it may be a read error. The chain has TRBV6-5 and TRBJ2-3; either TRBD1 or TRBD2 may fit D (6 bases each). From germline, CDR1 is MNHEY and CDR2 SVGAGI. CDR3 length equals 15 residues. The CDR3 DNA reads as TGTGCCAGCAGTTACTCATGGGGGGCCACAGATGCGCAGTATTTT. It encodes CASSYSWGATDAQYF.

This chain links TRBV20-1 with TRBJ2-2; D perhaps matches TRBD2 (6 bases). Germline lookup yields CDR1 DFQATT and CDR2 SNEGSKA (reference sequence). The ends were cut back, 5 bases at V and 5 bases at J, with 15 bases in the middle. CDR3 length: 14 amino acids. The CDR3 sequence is CSAYQLADTGELFF. DNA of the CDR3: TGCAGTGCTTATCAACTAGCTGATACCGGGGAGCTGTTTTTT.

This clonotype came up many times. The rearrangement uses TRBV29-1 and TRBJ2-7; D may be TRBD1 (6 bases). Deletions cut 4 bases from V and 6 bases from J, with 19 bases between. From germline, CDR1 is SQVTM and CDR2 ANQGSEA. This CDR3 is 14 amino acids long. CDR3 loop: CSVVLGQPRGEQYF. CDR3 DNA: TGCAGCGTTGTTTTAGGACAGCCAAGGGGCGAGCAGTACTTC.

About this clonotype itself: One base away lies a much larger clone, so this may be a sequencing read error. This rearrangement joins TRBV7-2 to TRBJ2-7, with unresolved D. Germline CDR1 reads SGHTA; CDR2 reads FQGNSA. This CDR3 region has 13 residues. The CDR3 here is CASGLGRSYEQYF. The CDR3 nucleotides are TGTGCCAGCGGCTTAGGACGGTCATACGAGCAGTACTTC.